These 12 T cell receptor beta chains originate from one sample sequenced in a study of cytotoxic CD8 clonotypes in ibrutinib-treated CLL. TCRdb's copy holds only in-frame clones and misses some; the assay was immunoSEQ multiplex PCR. The top ten hold around 2.1% of the sample, which has about 130,000 clones, roughly 88% seen once. Source: PBMCs, taken after 24 months of ibrutinib treatment. These receptors all come from a human donor with chronic lymphocytic leukemia.

The chain is built from TRBV28 and TRBJ2-4; 10 bases align to TRBD1. The J segment lost 0 bases and the V segment lost 5 bases, leaving 7 bases of the junction unmatched. The CDR3 has 17 residues. Germline-derived CDR1 and CDR2 are MDHEN and SYDVKM. CDR3 protein: CASSPWTGGLAKNIQYF. Here the CDR3 DNA reads TGTGCCAGCAGTCCCTGGACAGGGGGGCTAGCCAAAAACATTCAGTACTTC.

V usage is TRBV25-1 and J usage is TRBJ2-1; TRBD2 might be the D (5 bases). The V end was cut by 2 bases, the J end by 2 bases, with 13 bases between. The length of the CDR3 is 16 residues. Germline CDR1 and CDR2: MGHDK and SYGVNS. The CDR3 nucleotides are TGTGCCAGCAGTGAAGGTTCCCTAGCTCCCTACAATGAGCAGTTCTTC. Residues: CASSEGSLAPYNEQFF.

The CDR3: CAWSALGANTGELFF. The CDR3 coding sequence is TGTGCCTGGAGTGCCTTGGGGGCGAACACCGGGGAGCTGTTTTTT. The V gene is TRBV30, the J gene TRBJ2-2, with D possibly being TRBD1 or TRBD2 (5 bases each). CDR1 is GTSNPN and CDR2 is SVGIG in the germline V gene (reference sequence). The CDR3 is 15 amino acids. V gave up 1 base and J gave up 0 bases, with 9 bases separating them.

V gene TRBV2 combines with J gene TRBJ2-5, with a tentative D call TRBD2 (6 bases). This CDR3 is 19 amino acids long. The germline V gene encodes CDR1 SNHLY and CDR2 FYNNEI. Between the trimmed V and J ends, which lost 2 bases and 4 bases, there was a span of 26 bases. The CDR3 loop reads CASSERFAGSRGSGETQYF. The CDR3 coding sequence is TGTGCCAGCAGTGAACGTTTCGCGGGGTCTAGGGGCTCGGGAGAGACCCAGTACTTC.

The chain combines TRBV5-1 with TRBJ1-6, with 11 bases lining up with TRBD1. Germline V gene sequence: CDR1 SGHRS, CDR2 YFSETQ. Trimming cost V 0 bases and J 8 bases; bases outside gene matches: 4. This CDR3 comprises 16 residues. The CDR3, as DNA: TGCGCCAGCAGCTTGGCCCGGGGACAGGGGGATTCACCCCTCCACTTT. This encodes CASSLARGQGDSPLHF.

The chain recombines TRBV19 with TRBJ2-1; 9 nucleotides agree with TRBD2. The trim removed 6 bases at V and 3 bases at J, leaving 9 bases unmatched. Germline V gives CDR1 LNHDA, CDR2 SQIVND (reference sequence). The CDR3 extends over 16 amino acids. DNA for the CDR3: TGTGCCAGTAGCCCCTCCCGCGGGAGGGACTACAATGAGCAGTTCTTC. This translates into CASSPSRGRDYNEQFF.

This clone was observed a few times. The chain couples TRBV19 to TRBJ1-5; TRBD1 agrees at 8 bases. V lost 7 bases, J lost 2 bases, and 7 bases stayed unmatched. Per germline, CDR1 LNHDA and CDR2 SQIVND (reference sequence). The CDR3 spans 15 residues. Here the CDR3 reads CASNKDRVGNQPQHF. The CDR3 DNA reads TGTGCCAGTAATAAGGACAGGGTTGGCAATCAGCCCCAGCATTTT. The full variable domain, completed using reference TRBV19 and TRBJ1-5, is DGGITQSPKYLFRKEGQNVTLSCEQNLNHDAMYWYRQDPGQGLRLIYYSQIVNDFQKGDIAEGYSVSREKKESFPLTVTSAQKNPTAFYLCASNKDRVGNQPQHFGDGTRLSIL.

The rearrangement uses TRBV4-3 and TRBJ1-6; 8 bases are a match to TRBD1. This CDR3 is 19 amino acids long. CDR1 LGHNA and CDR2 YSLEER come from the germline V gene. Trimming cost V 0 bases and J 9 bases; bases outside gene matches: 16. The CDR3 region has the DNA TGCGCCAGCAGCCAAGATGTATGGGCAGGGGGCGCTAGGATTTCACCCCTCCACTTT. It yields the protein CASSQDVWAGGARISPLHF.

The rearrangement joins TRBV19 to TRBJ2-3; D perhaps matches TRBD2 (5 bases). The germline gives CDR1 LNHDA, CDR2 SQIVND (reference sequence). The V gene lost 7 bases and the J gene lost 2 bases, with 25 bases spanning the gap. This CDR3 has 18 amino acids. The CDR3 DNA reads as TGTGCCAGTACTGGGTGGGGAACGGCGGGTTCGAACACAGATACGCAGTATTTT. Protein product: CASTGWGTAGSNTDTQYF.

This chain connects TRBV11-2 to TRBJ2-3, with D uncertain. The germline V gene has CDR1 SGHAT and CDR2 FQNNGV. The CDR3 runs to 13 residues. Trimming shortened V by 1 base and J by 4 bases, and 6 bases separated the two germline ends. As DNA, the CDR3 is TGTGCCAGCAGCTTAGTCCCGGCAGATACGCAGTATTTT. It encodes CASSLVPADTQYF. Full variable domain (outside the CDR3, taken from reference TRBV11-2 and TRBJ2-3): EAGVAQSPRYKIIEKRQSVAFWCNPISGHATLYWYQQILGQGPKLLIQFQNNGVVDDSQLPKDRFSAERLKGVDSTLKIQPAKLEDSAVYLCASSLVPADTQYFGPGTRLTVL.

The chain uses TRBV5-1 and TRBJ2-7, with 7 bases lining up with TRBD2. The CDR3 has 14 amino acids. Per germline, CDR1 SGHRS and CDR2 YFSETQ. V trimming: 4 bases; J trimming: 4 bases; junction bases outside the gene matches: 8. In DNA, the CDR3 is TGCGCCAGCAGCGTACGCGGGCGGGAGTACGAGCAGTACTTC. Amino acids: CASSVRGREYEQYF.

The chain employs TRBV4-2 and TRBJ1-4, with TRBD1 identical over 7 bases. The CDR3 loop spans 15 amino acids. Germline V CDR1 and CDR2: LGHNA, YNFKEQ. V shed 4 bases and J 6 bases; nucleotides not matched to a gene: 8. CDR3 region: CASSPTTGFYEKLFF. The CDR3 coding sequence is TGTGCCAGCAGCCCAACGACAGGGTTTTATGAAAAACTGTTTTTT.